The 30 T cell receptor beta chains given below trace back to one sample, sequenced in a study of T cell changes during pregnancy in multiple sclerosis. Assay used: immunoSEQ multiplex PCR; TCRdb lists only in-frame clones, some missing. This table holds tens of thousands of clones, approximately 90% found once. Sequenced material: CD8+ T cells from peripheral blood mononuclear cells, taken in the first trimester of pregnancy. The receptors come from a female donor with multiple sclerosis, enrolled in a pregnancy study.

This clone was seen only once. The chain carries TRBV19 and TRBJ2-1; the D gene is possibly TRBD2 (7 bases). Trimming removed 4 bases at V and 5 bases at J, with 21 bases between. CDR1 is LNHDA and CDR2 is SQIVND in the germline V gene (reference sequence). The CDR3 consists of 17 residues. The CDR3 spells CASSSRLGGLFDNEQFF. The CDR3 coding sequence is TGTGCCAGTAGTAGTCGCCTGGGGGGGCTCTTCGACAATGAGCAGTTCTTC.

In DNA form, the CDR3 reads TGTGCCAGCAGCTTGGGCTGGCAGATTAACTATGGCTACACCTTC. It specifies CASSLGWQINYGYTF. The chain employs TRBV5-6 and TRBJ1-2; unclear D gene. This CDR3 has 15 amino acids. The germline gives CDR1 SGHDT, CDR2 YYEEEE. V was shortened by 0 bases and J by 1 base, with 10 bases between the two germline ends.

The chain has TRBV11-2 and TRBJ2-3, with D possibly TRBD2 on 5 matching bases. CDR1 is SGHAT, CDR2 FQNNGV, per germline. Trimming took 2 bases from V and 6 from J, leaving 12 bases between them. The CDR3 is made up of 14 amino acids. The CDR3 region is CASSLPRGGDTQYF. CDR3 nucleotide sequence: TGTGCCAGCAGCTTACCCCGCGGCGGGGATACGCAGTATTTT.

The J gene is TRBJ2-3, the V gene TRBV2; 8 nucleotides align to TRBD2. This CDR3 contains 15 residues. Trimming at V came to 6 bases and at J to 0 bases, leaving 5 bases not matched to a gene. Germline V gives CDR1 SNHLY, CDR2 FYNNEI. The CDR3 here is CASRSLAGSTDTQYF. The DNA for the CDR3 is TGTGCCAGCAGGTCCCTAGCGGGTAGCACAGATACGCAGTATTTT.

The chain recombines TRBV9 with TRBJ2-1; 7 bases align to TRBD2. Per the germline V gene, CDR1 is SGDLS and CDR2 is YYNGEE. V trimming: 0 bases; J trimming: 4 bases; junction bases outside the gene matches: 13. The CDR3 is made up of 18 amino acids. The CDR3, as DNA: TGTGCCAGCAGCGTAGACTTTCTGGCTAGCGGTTTATACAATGAGCAGTTCTTC. It is translated as CASSVDFLASGLYNEQFF.

The chain has TRBV9 and TRBJ2-7; D possibly corresponds to TRBD1 (6 bases). Trimming removed 0 bases at V and 3 bases at J, with 10 bases between. Germline CDR1 reads SGDLS; CDR2 reads YYNGEE. The CDR3 contains 14 residues. The CDR3 DNA reads TGTGCCAGCAGCGTAGGGACAGCCCTCTACGAGCAGTACTTC. Translating it yields CASSVGTALYEQYF.

The genes are TRBV10-3 and TRBJ2-1, with 14 bases aligning to TRBD2. Germline V CDR1 and CDR2: ENHRY, SYGVKD. V gave up 3 bases and J gave up 8 bases; unmatched junction bases: 6. This CDR3 has 16 amino acids. The CDR3 sequence: CAISDGTSGRFDEQFF. The CDR3 bases are TGTGCCATCAGTGATGGGACTAGCGGGAGATTTGATGAGCAGTTCTTC.

The chain carries TRBV7-9 and TRBJ2-1; TRBD2 matches 8 bases. Germline V gene lookup returns CDR1 SEHNR and CDR2 FQNEAQ (reference sequence). The ends lost 4 bases at V and 8 bases at J; junction bases unmatched: 7. This CDR3 is 14 amino acids long. In nucleotides, the CDR3 is TGTGCCAGCAGCTCCGGGACTAGAGTTCATGAGCAGTTCTTC. This gives the protein CASSSGTRVHEQFF.

The genes are TRBV25-1 and TRBJ2-1, with D possibly being TRBD1 (5 bases). The germline V gene has CDR1 MGHDK and CDR2 SYGVNS. The CDR3 totals 13 residues. Trimming pared 2 bases from V and 7 bases from J, leaving 9 bases between. As DNA, the CDR3 is TGTGCCAGCAGTGAACAGGGTTATAATGAGCAGTTCTTC. Its protein is CASSEQGYNEQFF.

The chain has TRBV6-4 and TRBJ1-2, with a possible D match to TRBD1 (5 bases). With 4 bases removed from V and 6 bases from J, the gap between germline ends came to 12 bases. Germline CDR1 is MRHNA and CDR2 is SNTAGT. The CDR3 is 13 amino acids. CDR3 region: CASSAGYGDGYTF. For the CDR3, the DNA is TGTGCCAGCAGTGCAGGGTACGGTGATGGCTACACCTTC.

This chain uses TRBV27 with TRBJ2-3; 7 nucleotides align to TRBD2. The CDR3 runs to 15 residues. The germline V gene has CDR1 MNHEY and CDR2 SMNVEV (reference sequence). Trimming at V came to 0 bases and at J to 4 bases, leaving 4 bases not matched to a gene. The CDR3 sequence is CASSLSRGLADTQYF. The CDR3, as DNA: TGTGCCAGCAGTTTATCTAGAGGACTAGCAGATACGCAGTATTTT.

The chain combines TRBV21-1 with TRBJ2-1; the table's D call, TRBD1, was not checked against the DNA. TRBV21-1 is given as a pseudogene. The CDR3 loop spans 15 amino acids. The CDR3 DNA reads as TGTGCCAGCACCGAAAGGATGGACAAAGAAGGTGAGCAGTTCTTC. It yields the protein CASTERMDKEGEQFF.

This chain links TRBV7-9 with TRBJ1-1; no firm D call. Germline values: CDR1 SEHNR, CDR2 FQNEAQ (reference sequence). Deletions cut 2 bases from V and 1 base from J, with 8 bases between. The CDR3 length is 14 residues. CDR3 DNA sequence: TGTGCCAGCAGCTTACTGAGAACGAACACTGAAGCTTTCTTT. Protein: CASSLLRTNTEAFF.

The gene calls are TRBV27 and TRBJ1-3, with TRBD1 identical over 8 bases. The V gene end was trimmed by 5 bases and the J gene end by 1 base; junction bases not matched to a gene: 4. The CDR3 runs 15 residues. Germline V lookup: CDR1 MNHEY, CDR2 SMNVEV (reference sequence). The CDR3, as DNA: TGTGCCAGCAGTACCCGACAGGGGTCTGGAAACACCATATATTTT. Translating it yields CASSTRQGSGNTIYF.

V usage is TRBV15 and J usage is TRBJ2-2, with D maybe TRBD2 (6 bases). The V end was cut by 1 base, the J end by 1 base, with 7 bases between. The CDR3 length is 15 residues. In germline, CDR1 is LNHNV, CDR2 YYDKDF (reference sequence). CDR3 loop: CATSRGLVNTGELFF. CDR3 nucleotides: TGTGCCACCAGCAGAGGACTAGTGAACACCGGGGAGCTGTTTTTT.

The rearrangement uses TRBV7-2 and TRBJ2-1; TRBD2 agrees at 11 bases. Trimming removed 3 bases from V and 3 bases from J; junction bases left unmatched: 1. CDR1 and CDR2 from the germline V gene are SGHTA and FQGNSA. The CDR3 spans 15 residues. The CDR3 loop reads CASSLTSGIYNEQFF. The CDR3, as DNA: TGTGCCAGCAGCTTGACTAGCGGGATCTACAATGAGCAGTTCTTC.

The J gene is TRBJ2-3, the V gene TRBV21-1; the table's D call, TRBD2, was not checked against the DNA. TRBV21-1 is designated a pseudogene. CDR3 length equals 14 residues. The chain's CDR3 is CASSRWEGTDTQYF. The CDR3 bases are TGTGCCAGCAGCCGCTGGGAGGGCACAGATACGCAGTATTTT.

This chain connects TRBV10-3 to TRBJ1-5, with TRBD1 matching 12 bases. Germline assignment: CDR1 ENHRY and CDR2 SYGVKD. With 2 bases clipped from V and 6 bases from J, the junction kept 8 bases outside the gene matches. There are 17 residues in the CDR3. CDR3 in DNA: TGTGCCATCAGTGAGGTACCCTGGGACAGGGGGCCTCAGCCCCAGCATTTT. It is translated as CAISEVPWDRGPQPQHF.

V gene TRBV5-1 combines with J gene TRBJ2-7, with D perhaps TRBD2 (6 bases). CDR1 and CDR2 (germline): SGHRS, YFSETQ. This CDR3 has 13 residues. The V end was cut by 1 base, the J end by 5 bases, with 10 bases between. The CDR3 here is CASSLPGANEQYF. Written as DNA, the CDR3 is TGCGCCAGCAGCTTGCCGGGAGCCAACGAGCAGTACTTC.

The chain couples TRBV2 to TRBJ2-7; no clear D gene. This CDR3 region has 11 residues. From germline, CDR1 is SNHLY and CDR2 FYNNEI. Trimming removed 3 bases from V and 8 bases from J, with 8 bases in between. The CDR3 protein is CASSDPQKQYF. DNA for the CDR3: TGTGCCAGCAGTGACCCCCAAAAGCAGTACTTC.

The rearrangement uses TRBV19 and TRBJ2-1, with D possibly matching TRBD2 (6 bases). From germline, CDR1 is LNHDA and CDR2 SQIVND (reference sequence). This CDR3 has 16 amino acids. Trimming removed 3 bases at V and 4 bases at J, with 16 bases between. CDR3 residues: CASSIVAGFIYNEQFF. The CDR3 nucleotides are TGTGCCAGTAGTATCGTCGCGGGATTTATATACAATGAGCAGTTCTTC.

V is TRBV7-3 and J is TRBJ2-5, with TRBD2 matching 11 bases. Trimming removed 4 bases from V and 4 bases from J; junction bases left unmatched: 5. There are 15 residues in the CDR3. From germline, CDR1 is SGHTA and CDR2 FQGTGA. In DNA form, the CDR3 reads TGTGCCAGCAGCTACCTCGGGACTAGCGGAGAGACCCAGTACTTC. It translates to CASSYLGTSGETQYF.

J is TRBJ2-2 and V is TRBV2, with D possibly matching TRBD1 (6 bases). This CDR3 is built from 15 residues. Between the trimmed V and J ends, which lost 8 bases and 0 bases, there was a span of 13 bases. Germline V lookup: CDR1 SNHLY, CDR2 FYNNEI. In DNA form, the CDR3 reads TGTGCCAGCCGAACCGGGACAACGAACACCGGGGAGCTGTTTTTT. Its translation: CASRTGTTNTGELFF.

V usage is TRBV15 and J usage is TRBJ2-5, with D maybe TRBD1 (6 bases). The last part of the DNA fits TRBJ2-7 better; the J call may be wrong. The CDR3 contains 15 residues. CDR1 is LNHNV, CDR2 YYDKDF, per germline (reference sequence). CDR3 residues: CATSSGRRGTYEQYF. As DNA, the CDR3 is TGTGCCACCAGCAGCGGGCGAAGGGGGACCTACGAGCAGTACTTC.

This chain uses TRBV5-5 with TRBJ2-7, with 7 bases matching TRBD1. Germline assignment: CDR1 SGHKS and CDR2 YYEKEE (reference sequence). The CDR3 spans 14 residues. V lost 1 base, J lost 3 bases, and 4 bases stayed unmatched. The CDR3 reads CASSLTSGGYEQYF. Written as DNA, the CDR3 is TGTGCCAGCAGCTTGACCTCAGGGGGCTACGAGCAGTACTTC.

V and J are TRBV18 and TRBJ2-7, with D hard to call. The ends were cut back, 0 bases at V and 2 bases at J, with 8 bases in the middle. The CDR3 spans 14 residues. The germline gives CDR1 KGHSH, CDR2 LQKENI. The CDR3 reads CASSPPGRAYEQYF. CDR3 nucleotides: TGTGCCAGCTCACCACCGGGCAGAGCCTACGAGCAGTACTTC.

As DNA, the CDR3 is TGTGCCAGCGTGACTAGCGCCTCCTACGAGCAGTACTTC. It yields the protein CASVTSASYEQYF. The chain uses TRBV28 and TRBJ2-7, with 8 bases lining up with TRBD2. Germline V lookup: CDR1 MDHEN, CDR2 SYDVKM. The CDR3 spans 13 residues. The junction had 3 bases not matched to a gene; V was cut back by 8 bases and J by 0 bases.

V usage is TRBV9 and J usage is TRBJ2-7, with TRBD1 matching 7 bases. V was clipped by 0 bases and J by 2 bases; unmatched bases: 2. The CDR3 is 14 residues long. Per germline, CDR1 SGDLS and CDR2 YYNGEE. The CDR3 DNA is TGTGCCAGCAGCGTAGGGGGACAGACCTACGAGCAGTACTTC. It encodes CASSVGGQTYEQYF.

The rearrangement uses TRBV7-6 and TRBJ1-2; D is possibly TRBD1 (5 bases). V was cut by 4 bases and J by 0 bases, with 12 bases left in between. Germline assignment: CDR1 SGHVS and CDR2 FNYEAQ. The CDR3 consists of 15 residues. CDR3 residues: CASSSSDTPNYGYTF. Written as DNA, the CDR3 is TGTGCCAGCAGCTCCTCGGACACCCCTAACTATGGCTACACCTTC.

The chain combines TRBV12-5 with TRBJ2-7, with TRBD2 matching 10 bases. The CDR3 extends over 17 amino acids. Losses at the gene ends were 7 bases for V and 1 base for J; bases not matched to a gene: 13. Looked up from germline, CDR1 is LGHNT and CDR2 is FRNRAP. CDR3 protein: CASAFLIAGGPSYEQYF. In DNA form, the CDR3 reads TGTGCTAGTGCCTTCCTCATAGCGGGAGGTCCTTCCTACGAGCAGTACTTC.